Shown below are 32 T cell receptor beta chains from a single sample sequenced in a study of cytomegalovirus exposure and HLA in healthy donors. 60 Vbeta and 13 Jbeta primers were used in PCR. TCRdb keeps only in-frame clones here, not all; method: immunoSEQ multiplex PCR. This sample carries around 200,000 clones, over 75% of them seen once, and the ten largest clones take more than 6%. The material sequenced was PBMCs. All receptors derive from a man aged 35-49 years in good health and CMV-seropositive.

The chain combines TRBV27 with TRBJ2-4; TRBD1 matches at 10 bases. The CDR3 loop spans 18 amino acids. Germline V gene sequence: CDR1 MNHEY, CDR2 SMNVEV (reference sequence). The V segment lost 5 bases and the J segment 0 bases; nucleotides outside the gene matches: 10. In DNA, the CDR3 is TGTGCCAGCAGTCCCCTCGGGGGACAGGGGATAGCCAAAAACATTCAGTACTTC. Its translation is CASSPLGGQGIAKNIQYF.

This rearrangement joins TRBV5-1 to TRBJ2-7; 8 positions agree with TRBD1. J gave up 3 bases and V 4 bases, and 6 bases lay outside the gene matches. The CDR3 has 14 residues. In germline, CDR1 is SGHRS, CDR2 YFSETQ. The CDR3 protein is CASSATGTGYEQYF. CDR3 nucleotides: TGCGCCAGCAGCGCCACCGGGACAGGCTACGAGCAGTACTTC.

V usage is TRBV27 and J usage is TRBJ1-1; weak D call: TRBD1 (5 bases). Germline loops: CDR1 MNHEY, CDR2 SMNVEV (reference sequence). With 2 bases removed from V and 11 bases from J, the gap between germline ends came to 15 bases. This CDR3 comprises 13 residues. CDR3 protein: CASSLERGRWAFF. The CDR3 nucleotides read TGTGCCAGCAGTTTAGAAAGGGGTCGGTGGGCTTTCTTT.

As regards this clone: Other DNA variants within this sample encode the same CDR3. CDR3 DNA sequence: TGTGCCAGCTCACCTGCGACAGTTGGAAACACCATATATTTT. Its protein is CASSPATVGNTIYF. V usage is TRBV18 and J usage is TRBJ1-3, with a possible D match to TRBD1 (5 bases). With 3 bases removed from V and 3 bases from J, the gap between germline ends came to 9 bases. This CDR3 has 14 residues. Germline values: CDR1 KGHSH, CDR2 LQKENI.

This sequence joins TRBV6-4 and TRBJ1-1; no clear D. The CDR3 runs 14 residues. Trimming stripped 8 bases from V and 1 base from J, with 14 bases between. Germline-derived CDR1 and CDR2 are MRHNA and SNTAGT. Written as DNA, the CDR3 is TGTGCCAGCCCCAGGTCCTTATCGAACACTGAAGCTTTCTTT. It translates to CASPRSLSNTEAFF.

The chain couples TRBV2 to TRBJ1-6; D possibly corresponds to TRBD1 (5 bases). Germline lookup yields CDR1 SNHLY and CDR2 FYNNEI. Trimming pared 6 bases from V and 7 bases from J, leaving 22 bases between. CDR3 length equals 17 residues. CDR3 sequence reads: CASSNPMGGRANSPLHF. CDR3 sequence (DNA): TGTGCCAGCAGCAACCCGATGGGGGGAAGGGCCAATTCACCCCTCCACTTT.

The rearrangement uses TRBV7-9 and TRBJ2-7; maybe TRBD1 (6 bases). The germline V gene has CDR1 SEHNR and CDR2 FQNEAQ (reference sequence). The V end lost 5 bases, the J end lost 6 bases, and 14 bases lay between the germline ends. The CDR3 is made up of 13 amino acids. CDR3 nucleotide sequence: TGTGCCAGCAGCAGAACAGGGTCGGGCGAGCAGTACTTC. Encoded protein: CASSRTGSGEQYF.

V usage is TRBV5-1 and J usage is TRBJ1-6; a weak D match, TRBD1 (5 bases). Germline V gene lookup returns CDR1 SGHRS and CDR2 YFSETQ. This CDR3 has 12 amino acids. V lost 4 bases and J 12 bases, leaving 11 bases between the germline ends. CDR3 nucleotide sequence: TGCGCCAGCAGCCCGGAGGGGCTACCCCTCCACTTT. Its protein product is CASSPEGLPLHF.

The chain employs TRBV11-2 and TRBJ1-1, with TRBD1 identical over 7 bases. The CDR3 sequence is 14 residues long. Per the germline V gene, CDR1 is SGHAT and CDR2 is FQNNGV. V shed 5 bases, J shed 0 bases, and the junction held 3 bases outside the gene matches. CDR3 DNA: TGTGCCAGCAGCGAACAGGGGATGAACACTGAAGCTTTCTTT. Protein sequence: CASSEQGMNTEAFF.

The gene calls are TRBV4-3 and TRBJ2-5; 12 bases line up with TRBD2. The germline V gene encodes CDR1 LGHNA and CDR2 YSLEER. The CDR3 loop spans 16 amino acids. V shed 0 bases, J shed 4 bases, and the junction held 3 bases outside the gene matches. The CDR3 DNA follows: TGCGCCAGCAGCCAAGACGCTAGCGGGGGGGCAGAGACCCAGTACTTC. As protein: CASSQDASGGAETQYF.

Comment on this clone: This CDR3 is also generated by other DNA sequences in the sample. The V and J genes are TRBV19 and TRBJ2-7, with TRBD2 as a possible D gene (6 bases). V was shortened by 3 bases and J by 4 bases, with 7 bases between the two germline ends. Germline V gene sequence: CDR1 LNHDA, CDR2 SQIVND (reference sequence). This CDR3 region has 12 residues. DNA of the CDR3: TGTGCCAGTAGTATCGGAGGGTACGAGCAGTACTTC. It is translated as CASSIGGYEQYF.

This clone came up once. This chain joins TRBV4-3 and TRBJ2-4; the D is unclear. Looked up from germline, CDR1 is LGHNA and CDR2 is YSLEER. The V end was cut by 2 bases, the J end by 1 base, with 6 bases between. CDR3 length: 14 residues. The CDR3 sequence: CASSQNLAKNIQYF. In nucleotides, the CDR3 is TGCGCCAGCAGCCAAAATCTGGCCAAAAACATTCAGTACTTC.

The CDR3 DNA sequence: TGTGCCAGTAGTATGGGACTAGCGGGGGGGCCAAGCTCCTACAATGAGCAGTTCTTC. It translates to CASSMGLAGGPSSYNEQFF. The chain links TRBV19 to TRBJ2-1; 16 bases align to TRBD2. The germline V gene encodes CDR1 LNHDA and CDR2 SQIVND (reference sequence). After removal of 3 bases from V and 0 bases from J, the junction contained 5 bases not matched to a gene. CDR3 length: 19 residues.

The chain joins TRBV27 to TRBJ1-2; TRBD1 might be the D (5 bases). Trimming shortened V by 3 bases and J by 4 bases, and 12 bases separated the two germline ends. Germline loops: CDR1 MNHEY, CDR2 SMNVEV (reference sequence). CDR3 length: 14 residues. This chain's CDR3 is CASSLGLGSYGYTF. In DNA, the CDR3 is TGTGCCAGCAGTTTGGGGCTGGGTAGCTATGGCTACACCTTC.

This clone was seen a few times. CDR3 residues: CASKSSGDTDTQYF. The CDR3 DNA sequence: TGTGCCAGCAAATCTAGCGGGGACACAGATACGCAGTATTTT. The chain is built from TRBV25-1 and TRBJ2-3; the match to TRBD2 covers 9 bases. The CDR3 has 14 amino acids. V dropped 7 bases and J dropped 2; count of bases not matched to a gene: 4. Germline V gives CDR1 MGHDK, CDR2 SYGVNS.

The CDR3 loop reads CASSRDRVNQPQHF. In DNA, the CDR3 is TGTGCCAGCAGCCGGGACAGGGTTAATCAGCCCCAGCATTTT. The rearrangement links TRBV5-6 to TRBJ1-5; 9 bases align to TRBD1. The CDR3 is made up of 14 amino acids. The germline V gene encodes CDR1 SGHDT and CDR2 YYEEEE. V was clipped by 4 bases and J by 4 bases; unmatched bases: 3.

The chain is built from TRBV5-4 and TRBJ2-7; weak D call: TRBD1 (5 bases). The CDR3 has 14 residues. V was pared by 5 bases and J by 7 bases, with 19 bases between. Looked up from germline, CDR1 is SGHNT and CDR2 is YYREEE (reference sequence). CDR3 region: CASSSEGEVREQYF. CDR3 sequence (DNA): TGTGCCAGCAGTAGTGAAGGGGAAGTTCGAGAGCAGTACTTC.

The CDR3 region is CASTRAGVGTEAFF. The CDR3 DNA is TGTGCCAGCACAAGGGCGGGGGTCGGAACTGAAGCTTTCTTT. The chain couples TRBV7-9 to TRBJ1-1; D may be TRBD1 (5 bases). V gave up 7 bases and J gave up 5 bases, with 17 bases separating them. Germline assignment: CDR1 SEHNR and CDR2 FQNEAQ (reference sequence). This CDR3 contains 14 residues.

This clone was seen a few times. The chain uses TRBV5-1 and TRBJ2-3; 10 nucleotides agree with TRBD2. CDR1 and CDR2 from the germline V gene are SGHRS and YFSETQ. V gave up 4 bases and J gave up 3 bases; unmatched junction bases: 5. CDR3 length: 15 residues. The CDR3 sequence: CASSLAGDRTDTQYF. In DNA, the CDR3 is TGCGCCAGCAGCCTAGCGGGGGATAGAACAGATACGCAGTATTTT.

The chain carries TRBV9 and TRBJ2-5; 9 nucleotides align to TRBD2. The CDR3 totals 13 residues. CDR1 is SGDLS and CDR2 is YYNGEE in the germline V gene. After removal of 5 bases from V and 3 bases from J, the junction contained 2 bases not matched to a gene. The CDR3 region is CASRGGGEETQYF. CDR3 in DNA: TGTGCCAGCAGAGGCGGGGGGGAAGAGACCCAGTACTTC.

V gene TRBV12-5 combines with J gene TRBJ2-3; 7 bases agree with TRBD1. The germline CDR1 and CDR2 sequences are LGHNT and FRNRAP. V was pared by 0 bases and J by 4 bases, with 7 bases of the junction left unmatched. The CDR3 length is 16 residues. CDR3 DNA sequence: TGTGCTAGTGGTTTGGTAGTCAGGGGGATATCAGATACGCAGTATTTT. Protein: CASGLVVRGISDTQYF.

The rearrangement joins TRBV28 to TRBJ2-4, with 8 nucleotides matching TRBD1. This CDR3 has 16 amino acids. CDR1 is MDHEN, CDR2 SYDVKM, per germline. V lost 2 bases to trimming and J lost 3 bases; unmatched junction nucleotides: 6. CDR3 coding DNA: TGTGCCAGCAGTTTAAGCCAGGGGGCCAGCAAAAACATTCAGTACTTC. Its protein is CASSLSQGASKNIQYF.

The chain is built from TRBV6-6 and TRBJ2-1, with TRBD1 identical over 8 bases. The trim removed 5 bases at V and 10 bases at J, leaving 1 base unmatched. CDR1 is MNHNY, CDR2 SVGAGI, per germline (reference sequence). This CDR3 contains 11 residues. The CDR3 protein is CASSRDREQFF. The CDR3 DNA reads as TGTGCCAGCAGTAGGGACAGGGAGCAGTTCTTC.

V and J are TRBV7-3 and TRBJ2-1; D gene uncertain. This CDR3 is built from 14 residues. Germline CDR1 SGHTA, CDR2 FQGTGA. V lost 2 bases, J lost 7 bases, and 12 bases lay in between. CDR3 coding DNA: TGTGCCAGCAGCTTATTTGCCCAGGTAAATGAGCAGTTCTTC. Amino acids: CASSLFAQVNEQFF. The complete variable domain, with remaining parts taken from reference TRBV7-3 and TRBJ2-1, reads GAGVSQTPSNKVTEKGKYVELRCDPISGHTALYWYRQSLGQGPEFLIYFQGTGAADDSGLPNDRFFAVRPEGSVSTLKIQRTERGDSAVYLCASSLFAQVNEQFFGPGTRLTVL.

The rearrangement joins TRBV5-5 to TRBJ1-5; 10 positions match TRBD1. The V and J ends lost 3 bases and 3 bases, in that order; junction bases with no gene match: 6. Germline V lookup: CDR1 SGHKS, CDR2 YYEKEE (reference sequence). The CDR3 totals 16 residues. The CDR3 sequence: CASSWGTGEFNQPQHF. CDR3 sequence (DNA): TGTGCCAGCAGCTGGGGGACAGGGGAATTCAATCAGCCCCAGCATTTT.

The table lists this clone with a few counts. This sequence joins TRBV7-8 and TRBJ1-2; 7 bases are shared with TRBD1. In germline, CDR1 is SGHVS, CDR2 FQNEAQ. V shed 4 bases, J shed 8 bases, and the junction held 10 bases outside the gene matches. The CDR3 spans 14 residues. The CDR3 spells CASSWDSLLGGYTF. The CDR3 DNA follows: TGTGCCAGCAGCTGGGACAGCCTCCTTGGGGGCTACACCTTC.

This chain connects TRBV10-1 to TRBJ2-7; D is possibly TRBD1 (5 bases). Deletions cut 5 bases from V and 7 bases from J, with 12 bases between. CDR1 is WNHNN, CDR2 SYGVQD, per germline (reference sequence). This CDR3 is built from 12 residues. The CDR3 region is CASSTDRTEQYF. The CDR3 DNA reads as TGCGCCAGCAGTACTGACCGGACAGAGCAGTACTTC.

Comments on this clone: A read error may account for a junction end that differs from germline. DNA for the CDR3: TGTTCCAGCAGCTTACGGGATGACGGGGAGCTGTTTTTT. It encodes CSSSLRDDGELFF. This chain connects TRBV7-9 to TRBJ2-2, with D possibly TRBD2 on 5 matching bases. Germline V CDR1 and CDR2: SEHNR, FQNEAQ (reference sequence). The CDR3 sequence is 13 residues long.

This clone was seen only a few times. The chain links TRBV19 to TRBJ1-1; D unclear. V gave up 4 bases and J gave up 8 bases, with 8 bases separating them. The CDR3 covers 11 residues. The germline V gene encodes CDR1 LNHDA and CDR2 SQIVND (reference sequence). The CDR3 DNA sequence: TGTGCCAGTAGTAAGCGCTCCGAAGCTTTCTTT. As protein: CASSKRSEAFF.

This clone was counted a few times. The rearrangement links TRBV7-2 to TRBJ1-1; perhaps TRBD1 as D (5 bases). The germline V gene has CDR1 SGHTA and CDR2 FQGNSA. V lost 3 bases to trimming and J lost 0 bases, with 8 bases between them. The CDR3 has 14 amino acids. CDR3 DNA sequence: TGTGCCAGCAGCTTGGGGGGGATGAACACTGAAGCTTTCTTT. This translates into CASSLGGMNTEAFF. Looking up the rest from reference TRBV7-2 and TRBJ1-1 gives the full variable domain: GAGVSQSPSNKVTEKGKDVELRCDPISGHTALYWYRQSLGQGLEFLIYFQGNSAPDKSGLPSDRFSAERTGGSVSTLTIQRTQQEDSAVYLCASSLGGMNTEAFFGQGTRLTVV.

V is TRBV2 and J is TRBJ2-4; D perhaps matches TRBD1 (6 bases). This CDR3 is built from 12 residues. V dropped 5 bases and J dropped 15 bases, with 17 bases sitting between them. Germline CDR1 is SNHLY and CDR2 is FYNNEI. CDR3 amino acids: CASSFDRSVLYF. CDR3 nucleotides: TGTGCCAGCAGTTTTGACAGGTCGGTCCTGTACTTC.

The chain joins TRBV29-1 to TRBJ2-3; TRBD2 matches at 9 bases. There are 14 residues in the CDR3. The germline V gene encodes CDR1 SQVTM and CDR2 ANQGSEA. The junction had 2 bases not matched to a gene; V was cut back by 3 bases and J by 1 base. The CDR3 region is CSVDRGGGTDTQYF. DNA for the CDR3: TGCAGCGTTGATCGCGGGGGGGGCACAGATACGCAGTATTTT.